Shown below are 23 T cell receptor beta chains from a single sample sequenced in a study of CD8 T cells in ankylosing spondylitis. TCRdb independently ran MiXCR on the 5' RACE reads; one entry per CDR3 protein. The table lists 200,000 to 250,000 distinct CDR3 sequences, about 10% of them singletons. Material for sequencing was blood, either unsorted or a sorted T cell fraction (not recorded which). The receptors come from a male donor with ankylosing spondylitis or in good health (not recorded which).

This clonotype occurred many times. The J gene is TRBJ2-7, the V gene TRBV7-3, with D perhaps matching TRBD2 (5 bases). The CDR3 consists of 14 residues. V was shortened by 5 bases and J by 7 bases, with 18 bases between the two germline ends. Germline assignment: CDR1 SGHTA and CDR2 FQGTGA. DNA of the CDR3: TGTGCCAGCAGCACGAACAGCGGCACATTAGAGCAGTACTTC. It yields the protein CASSTNSGTLEQYF.

The table lists this clonotype with a few counts. This chain links TRBV5-5 with TRBJ2-5, with no clear D. CDR3 size: 13 residues. The germline V and J ends were trimmed by 7 bases and 0 bases, with 10 bases remaining between them. The germline V gene encodes CDR1 SGHKS and CDR2 YYEKEE (reference sequence). Written as DNA, the CDR3 is TGTGCCAGCCTAGAGGTAAACCAAGAGACCCAGTACTTC. It encodes CASLEVNQETQYF. Supplemented by reference TRBV5-5 and TRBJ2-5, the full variable domain reads DAGVTQSPTHLIKTRGQQVTLRCSPISGHKSVSWYQQVLGQGPQFIFQYYEKEERGRGNFPDRFSARQFPNYSSELNVNALLLGDSALYLCASLEVNQETQYFGPGTRLLVL.

The rearrangement links TRBV5-6 to TRBJ1-4; D is ambiguous. The CDR3 loop spans 15 amino acids. The V end was cut by 6 bases, the J end by 7 bases, with 19 bases between. Germline V lookup: CDR1 SGHDT, CDR2 YYEEEE. The CDR3 DNA reads TGTGCCAGCACCCCTTTTGGTCCGGGTGGTGAAAAACTGTTTTTT. Its protein product is CASTPFGPGGEKLFF.

The V and J genes are TRBV20-1 and TRBJ2-7; TRBD1 aligns across 9 bases. Germline V gene sequence: CDR1 DFQATT, CDR2 SNEGSKA (reference sequence). CDR3 length: 12 amino acids. The CDR3 loop is CSPTGQGYEQYF. DNA for the CDR3: TGCAGCCCAACCGGACAGGGGTACGAGCAGTACTTC.

This clonotype was seen repeatedly, ten times or more. The chain joins TRBV2 to TRBJ1-4; D not resolved. The CDR3 extends over 13 amino acids. The germline gives CDR1 SNHLY, CDR2 FYNNEI. Trimming cost V 6 bases and J 7 bases, with 12 bases left between them. This CDR3 is CASSDGLSEKLFF. In nucleotides, the CDR3 is TGTGCCAGCAGCGACGGACTCAGTGAAAAACTGTTTTTT.

This clonotype has ten or more counts. The chain carries TRBV12-3 or TRBV12-4 and TRBJ2-7; tentatively, D is TRBD2 (5 bases). The CDR3 runs 15 residues. V dropped 3 bases and J dropped 7 bases, with 19 bases sitting between them. The CDR3 DNA reads as TGTGCCAGCAGTTTGTTTCAACCGGAGGAGAGTGAGCAGTACTTC. It encodes CASSLFQPEESEQYF.

Many counts were recorded for this clonotype. This chain uses TRBV5-1 with TRBJ1-6; D remains unclear. Germline loops: CDR1 SGHRS, CDR2 YFSETQ. Trimming removed 0 bases at V and 8 bases at J, with 6 bases between. The CDR3 is made up of 13 amino acids. CDR3 sequence (DNA): TGCGCCAGCAGCTTGGGAACCCATTCACCCCTCCACTTT. It is translated as CASSLGTHSPLHF.

This clonotype was found many times. This sequence joins TRBV5-6 and TRBJ1-6; the D gene is possibly TRBD1 (5 bases). The CDR3 sequence is 17 residues long. Trimming left V 0 bases short and J 6 bases short, with 16 bases between. Germline V CDR1 and CDR2: SGHDT, YYEEEE. CDR3 region: CASSLGVRDRSNSPLHF. In DNA, the CDR3 is TGTGCCAGCAGCTTGGGGGTCCGGGACCGGAGTAATTCACCCCTCCACTTT. The whole variable domain, filled in from reference TRBV5-6 and TRBJ1-6, reads DAGVTQSPTHLIKTRGQQVTLRCSPKSGHDTVSWYQQALGQGPQFIFQYYEEEERQRGNFPDRFSGHQFPNYSSELNVNALLLGDSALYLCASSLGVRDRSNSPLHFGNGTRLTVT.

This clonotype came up many times. The chain is built from TRBV5-1 and TRBJ2-1, with TRBD1 matching 9 bases. Germline V gene lookup returns CDR1 SGHRS and CDR2 YFSETQ. The CDR3 is made up of 15 amino acids. V lost 6 bases, J lost 6 bases, and 10 bases stayed unmatched. CDR3 nucleotide sequence: TGCGCCAGCACCCGATCTGTGGGACAGGGCAATGAGCAGTTCTTC. Its translation is CASTRSVGQGNEQFF.

This clonotype was picked up many times. Written as DNA, the CDR3 is TGCGCCAGCAGCTTGGATGGGGGCGTAGCCACAGATACGCAGTATTTT. Translating gives CASSLDGGVATDTQYF. The chain uses TRBV5-1 and TRBJ2-3, with D maybe TRBD1 (6 bases). The V gene's germline CDR1 is SGHRS and CDR2 YFSETQ. The CDR3 extends over 16 amino acids. Deletions cut 0 bases from V and 2 bases from J, with 13 bases between.

This clonotype came up many times. The V gene is TRBV12-3 or TRBV12-4, the J gene TRBJ1-1; D call uncertain. Trimming cost V 6 bases and J 3 bases, with 14 bases left between them. The CDR3 runs to 14 residues. The CDR3 loop reads CASRRAGSDTEAFF. The CDR3 DNA sequence: TGTGCCAGCAGAAGGGCCGGTTCGGACACTGAAGCTTTCTTT.

In this sample, this clonotype turned up many times. The rearrangement joins TRBV5-1 to TRBJ2-5, with D tentatively TRBD1 or TRBD2 (5 bases each). V was cut by 4 bases and J by 2 bases, with 12 bases left in between. Per germline, CDR1 SGHRS and CDR2 YFSETQ. This CDR3 has 14 amino acids. CDR3 bases: TGCGCCAGCAGCGGGGGACGGACACAAGAGACCCAGTACTTC. It codes for CASSGGRTQETQYF.

This clonotype was picked up a small number of times. The chain links TRBV7-6 to TRBJ2-6; 9 bases are a match to TRBD1. Germline CDR1 is SGHVS and CDR2 is FNYEAQ. This CDR3 is 16 amino acids long. V dropped 5 bases and J dropped 8; count of bases not matched to a gene: 10. CDR3 sequence reads: CASSIPGQGATNVLTF. CDR3 in DNA: TGTGCCAGCAGCATCCCGGGACAGGGTGCTACCAACGTCCTGACTTTC.

The V and J genes are TRBV7-2 and TRBJ2-7; TRBD1 might be the D (6 bases). The CDR3 sequence is 14 residues long. The V end was cut by 5 bases, the J end by 6 bases, with 17 bases between. CDR1 is SGHTA, CDR2 FQGNSA, per germline. For the CDR3, the DNA is TGTGCCAGCAGCCCCATCCAACAGGGCGGCGAGCAGTACTTC. As protein: CASSPIQQGGEQYF.

This rearrangement joins TRBV7-2 to TRBJ2-1; TRBD2 might be the D (6 bases). Trimming stripped 5 bases from V and 9 bases from J, with 20 bases between. The CDR3 totals 15 residues. Germline assignment: CDR1 SGHTA and CDR2 FQGNSA. As DNA, the CDR3 is TGTGCCAGCAGCATCTTAAGGTACTCCGGGAGTGAGCAGTTCTTC. It is translated as CASSILRYSGSEQFF.

This clonotype was observed a few times. The chain is built from TRBV20-1 and TRBJ1-5, with D unresolved. Looked up from germline, CDR1 is DFQATT and CDR2 is SNEGSKA (reference sequence). The germline V and J ends were trimmed by 6 bases and 3 bases, with 9 bases remaining between them. The CDR3 is made up of 12 amino acids. The CDR3 protein is CSATRNNQPQHF. CDR3 in DNA: TGCAGTGCAACCCGGAACAATCAGCCCCAGCATTTT.

This clonotype was seen a few times. The gene calls are TRBV18 and TRBJ2-2; maybe TRBD1 (5 bases). Germline CDR1 and CDR2: KGHSH and LQKENI. Trimming removed 5 bases at V and 4 bases at J, with 20 bases between. The CDR3 consists of 17 residues. In nucleotides, the CDR3 is TGTGCCAGCTCAATCGACAGCCTAACGTCCTTCACCGGGGAGCTGTTTTTT. Its translation: CASSIDSLTSFTGELFF.

This clonotype was recorded at least ten times. CDR3 nucleotide sequence: TGCAGTGTATCCAGGAACACTGAAGCTTTCTTT. Its translation: CSVSRNTEAFF. The chain uses TRBV20-1 and TRBJ1-1; D remains unclear. Germline CDR1 and CDR2: DFQATT and SNEGSKA (reference sequence). Trimming pared 7 bases from V and 1 base from J, leaving 7 bases between. The CDR3 is 11 amino acids.

This clonotype was detected many times. The chain recombines TRBV12-3 or TRBV12-4 with TRBJ2-7; D may be TRBD1 (5 bases). V was shortened by 6 bases and J by 3 bases, with 18 bases between the two germline ends. The CDR3 sequence is 15 residues long. The CDR3 is CASSAAGHKNYEQYF. CDR3 sequence (DNA): TGTGCCAGCAGCGCCGCCGGACACAAGAACTACGAGCAGTACTTC.

This clonotype was counted many times. The J gene is TRBJ2-4, the V gene TRBV12-3 or TRBV12-4; D might be TRBD1 (6 bases). The CDR3 extends over 15 amino acids. Trimming left V 5 bases short and J 1 base short, with 12 bases between. The CDR3 nucleotides read TGTGCCAGCAGTACAGGGATGGAGGCCAAAAACATTCAGTACTTC. This translates into CASSTGMEAKNIQYF.

This clonotype was seen at least ten times. The rearrangement links TRBV7-2 to TRBJ1-1, with TRBD1 as a possible D gene (5 bases). The CDR3 is 17 amino acids. CDR1 is SGHTA, CDR2 FQGNSA, per germline. V was shortened by 6 bases and J by 0 bases, with 20 bases between the two germline ends. The CDR3 reads CASRPPQGWGMNTEAFF. The DNA for the CDR3 is TGTGCCAGCAGACCGCCGCAGGGTTGGGGTATGAACACTGAAGCTTTCTTT.

This clonotype was found many times. The chain combines TRBV7-9 with TRBJ1-2; the match to TRBD1 covers 9 bases. The CDR3 loop spans 17 amino acids. V was clipped by 5 bases and J by 0 bases; unmatched bases: 10. The germline CDR1 and CDR2 sequences are SEHNR and FQNEAQ (reference sequence). The CDR3 nucleotides read TGTGCCAGCAGCGATGACAGGGGGAGCTCCTCTAACTATGGCTACACCTTC. Translating gives CASSDDRGSSSNYGYTF.

This clonotype occurred a few times. The V gene is TRBV5-8, the J gene TRBJ2-2, with D perhaps matching TRBD1 (6 bases). The CDR3 length is 16 residues. The germline gives CDR1 SGHTS, CDR2 YDEGEE. Trimming pared 4 bases from V and 3 bases from J, leaving 16 bases between. In DNA, the CDR3 is TGTGCCAGCAGCCTCGGGACACCCTGGGACACCGGGGAGCTGTTTTTT. Residues: CASSLGTPWDTGELFF. Variable domain in full (rest from reference TRBV5-8 and TRBJ2-2): EAGVTQSPTHLIKTRGQQATLRCSPISGHTSVYWYQQALGLGLQFLLWYDEGEERNRGNFPPRFSGRQFPNYSSELNVNALELEDSALYLCASSLGTPWDTGELFFGEGSRLTVL.